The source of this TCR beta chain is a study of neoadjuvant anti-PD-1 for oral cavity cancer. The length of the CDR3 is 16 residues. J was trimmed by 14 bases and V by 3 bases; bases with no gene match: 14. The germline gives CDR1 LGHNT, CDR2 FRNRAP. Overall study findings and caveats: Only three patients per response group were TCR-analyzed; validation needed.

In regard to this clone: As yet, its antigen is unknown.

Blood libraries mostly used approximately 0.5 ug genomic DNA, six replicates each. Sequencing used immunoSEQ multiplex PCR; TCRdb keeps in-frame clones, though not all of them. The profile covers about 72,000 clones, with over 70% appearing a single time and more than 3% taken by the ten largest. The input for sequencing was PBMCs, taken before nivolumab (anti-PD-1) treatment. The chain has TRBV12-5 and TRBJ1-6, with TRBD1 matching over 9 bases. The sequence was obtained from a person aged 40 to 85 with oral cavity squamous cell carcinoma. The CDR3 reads CASGFTTGGPPPSLHF. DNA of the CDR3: TGTGCTAGTGGTTTCACCACAGGGGGCCCTCCCCCTTCCCTCCACTTT.